A selection of T cell receptor beta chains follows, all from one sample in a study of blood T cell repertoires in COVID-19. The table came from immunoSEQ multiplex PCR; TCRdb's copy has only in-frame clones and leaves some out. The table has 350,000 to 450,000 clones, 85% seen once. What was sequenced was peripheral blood. The receptors here all came from a woman under 30 with acute or convalescent COVID-19. CDR3s include the opening cysteine and the closing phenylalanine or tryptophan. Each record gives: D gene, V gene, CDR3 length, J gene, clone size, CDR3 DNA, CDR3 protein. The D gene is left open where the match is weak. Clone size appears in some rows only: once, few, many, or a class for an expanded clone.

d_call: NA; v_call: TRBV28; cdr3_length: 14; j_call: TRBJ2-3; clone_size: NA; cdr3_nt: TGTGCCAGCAGTCTGGACTCTCTTCTAGATACGCAGTATTTT; cdr3_aa: CASSLDSLLDTQYF
d_call: TRBD1; v_call: TRBV6-5; cdr3_length: 14; j_call: TRBJ2-7; clone_size: NA; cdr3_nt: TGTGCCAGCACCAGAGGTAGGGGGCTATACGAGCAGTACTTC; cdr3_aa: CASTRGRGLYEQYF
d_call: TRBD1; v_call: TRBV9; cdr3_length: 15; j_call: TRBJ1-4; clone_size: NA; cdr3_nt: TGTGCCAGCAGCGTAACAGGGGTCTCTAATGAAAAACTGTTTTTT; cdr3_aa: CASSVTGVSNEKLFF
d_call: TRBD1; v_call: TRBV19; cdr3_length: 15; j_call: TRBJ1-5; clone_size: NA; cdr3_nt: TGTGCCAGTAGTATACGGACAGGGGGCCGCCAGCCCCAGCATTTT; cdr3_aa: CASSIRTGGRQPQHF
d_call: TRBD1; v_call: TRBV19; cdr3_length: 13; j_call: TRBJ1-1; clone_size: NA; cdr3_nt: TGTGCCAGTAGAAGGACAGGGGTAACTGAAGCTTTCTTT; cdr3_aa: CASRRTGVTEAFF
d_call: NA; v_call: TRBV19; cdr3_length: 17; j_call: TRBJ2-7; clone_size: NA; cdr3_nt: TGTGCCAGTAGCCTCAGCTCAGGGACACCTACATCCTACGAGCAGTACTTC; cdr3_aa: CASSLSSGTPTSYEQYF
d_call: TRBD1; v_call: TRBV5-1; cdr3_length: 15; j_call: TRBJ1-1; clone_size: NA; cdr3_nt: TGCGCCAGCAGCCTGGGGGACAGGGATCACACTGAAGCTTTCTTT; cdr3_aa: CASSLGDRDHTEAFF
d_call: NA; v_call: TRBV19; cdr3_length: 15; j_call: TRBJ2-3; clone_size: NA; cdr3_nt: TGTGCCAGTAGTATCGTACAGGGAGCTCCAGATACGCAGTATTTT; cdr3_aa: CASSIVQGAPDTQYF
d_call: TRBD1; v_call: TRBV28; cdr3_length: 13; j_call: TRBJ1-1; clone_size: once; cdr3_nt: TGTGCCAGCAGCATCGGGACAGGGTTGTCAGCTTTCTTT; cdr3_aa: CASSIGTGLSAFF
d_call: TRBD2; v_call: TRBV9; cdr3_length: 14; j_call: TRBJ2-1; clone_size: many; cdr3_nt: TGTGCCAGCACCGTCGGACTAGCGACCAATGAGCAGTTCTTC; cdr3_aa: CASTVGLATNEQFF
d_call: NA; v_call: TRBV19; cdr3_length: 13; j_call: TRBJ1-1; clone_size: few; cdr3_nt: TGTGCCAGTTGGACTCCTAGAACGACTGAAGCTTTCTTT; cdr3_aa: CASWTPRTTEAFF
d_call: TRBD2; v_call: TRBV7-2; cdr3_length: 15; j_call: TRBJ2-5; clone_size: NA; cdr3_nt: TGTGCCAGCAGCCGCACTAGCGGGTGGGGAGAGACCCAGTACTTC; cdr3_aa: CASSRTSGWGETQYF
d_call: NA; v_call: TRBV6-5; cdr3_length: 14; j_call: TRBJ1-5; clone_size: NA; cdr3_nt: TGTGCCAGCAGTCCACAGGGTCGCAATCAGCCCCAGCATTTT; cdr3_aa: CASSPQGRNQPQHF
d_call: NA; v_call: TRBV4-2; cdr3_length: 16; j_call: TRBJ2-5; clone_size: NA; cdr3_nt: TGTGCCAGCAGCCAAGATCCGACGGGGGGCGGCGAGACCCAGTACTTC; cdr3_aa: CASSQDPTGGGETQYF
d_call: NA; v_call: TRBV19; cdr3_length: 17; j_call: TRBJ1-5; clone_size: NA; cdr3_nt: TGTGCCAGTAGGACGAATGGGGGGGATGGTCTTTATCAGCCCCAGCATTTT; cdr3_aa: CASRTNGGDGLYQPQHF
d_call: NA; v_call: TRBV11-2; cdr3_length: 15; j_call: TRBJ1-5; clone_size: NA; cdr3_nt: TGTGCCAGCAGCTTACAGGGAAACCTCAATCAGCCCCAGCATTTT; cdr3_aa: CASSLQGNLNQPQHF
d_call: TRBD1; v_call: TRBV7-8; cdr3_length: 14; j_call: TRBJ2-7; clone_size: NA; cdr3_nt: TGTGCCAGCAGCCCTTGGACAGGGGCCGACGAGCAGTACTTC; cdr3_aa: CASSPWTGADEQYF
d_call: NA; v_call: TRBV2; cdr3_length: 12; j_call: TRBJ1-5; clone_size: NA; cdr3_nt: TGTGCCAGCAGTGATAATAATCAGCCCCAGCATTTT; cdr3_aa: CASSDNNQPQHF
d_call: NA; v_call: TRBV6-7; cdr3_length: 17; j_call: TRBJ1-2; clone_size: NA; cdr3_nt: TGTGCCAGCAGTTACGTAGGACGCGGGGAAAAGGTCTATGGCTACACCTTC; cdr3_aa: CASSYVGRGEKVYGYTF
d_call: TRBD1; v_call: TRBV11-2; cdr3_length: 15; j_call: TRBJ1-4; clone_size: NA; cdr3_nt: TGTGCCAGCACCTCGGCTGGTGACAGGGGGCTAGAGATGTTTTTT; cdr3_aa: CASTSAGDRGLEMFF
d_call: TRBD2; v_call: TRBV6-6; cdr3_length: 15; j_call: TRBJ2-1; clone_size: NA; cdr3_nt: TGTGCCAGCAGTTACTCGCTAGCGGGAGGGAATGAGCAGTTCTTC; cdr3_aa: CASSYSLAGGNEQFF
d_call: TRBD1; v_call: TRBV11-2; cdr3_length: 14; j_call: TRBJ1-3; clone_size: NA; cdr3_nt: TGTGCCAGCAGCGGGGGCGGACAGGGTAGCACCATATATTTT; cdr3_aa: CASSGGGQGSTIYF
d_call: NA; v_call: TRBV6-4; cdr3_length: 15; j_call: TRBJ2-1; clone_size: NA; cdr3_nt: TGTGCCAGCAGCACCGGGACTGGAACGTTCAATGAGCAGTTCTTC; cdr3_aa: CASSTGTGTFNEQFF
d_call: NA; v_call: TRBV6-2/TRBV6-3; cdr3_length: 12; j_call: TRBJ1-2; clone_size: once; cdr3_nt: TGTGCCAGCAGTTCCGACAGTTATGGCTACACCTTC; cdr3_aa: CASSSDSYGYTF
d_call: TRBD2; v_call: TRBV11-2; cdr3_length: 15; j_call: TRBJ2-1; clone_size: NA; cdr3_nt: TGTGCCAGCAGCGGGACTAGCGGGAGGGCCAATGAGCAGTTCTTC; cdr3_aa: CASSGTSGRANEQFF
d_call: NA; v_call: TRBV9; cdr3_length: 12; j_call: TRBJ2-7; clone_size: NA; cdr3_nt: TGTGCCAGTGGCAGGTCCTCCTACGAGCAGTACTTC; cdr3_aa: CASGRSSYEQYF
d_call: TRBD1; v_call: TRBV6-6; cdr3_length: 19; j_call: TRBJ2-2; clone_size: NA; cdr3_nt: TGTGCCAGCAGTCCCAACCGACGCCGGGACAGGGGAAACACCGGGGAGCTGTTTTTT; cdr3_aa: CASSPNRRRDRGNTGELFF
d_call: TRBD2; v_call: TRBV18; cdr3_length: 16; j_call: TRBJ2-7; clone_size: NA; cdr3_nt: TGTGCCAGCTCACCAGTGACTAGCGGGGGCGGCGACGAGCAGTACTTC; cdr3_aa: CASSPVTSGGGDEQYF
d_call: TRBD2; v_call: TRBV7-7; cdr3_length: 14; j_call: TRBJ2-5; clone_size: NA; cdr3_nt: TGTGCCAGCAGCTTAGTTGGGACTACAGAGACCCAGTACTTC; cdr3_aa: CASSLVGTTETQYF
d_call: NA; v_call: TRBV7-8; cdr3_length: 15; j_call: TRBJ1-1; clone_size: few; cdr3_nt: TGTGCCAGCAGCTTATTTCGGGGAGGGGAGACTGAAGCTTTCTTT; cdr3_aa: CASSLFRGGETEAFF
d_call: NA; v_call: TRBV5-6; cdr3_length: 16; j_call: TRBJ2-5; clone_size: NA; cdr3_nt: TGTGCCAGCAGCTTGGAACCTCTGGGACTTCAAGAGACCCAGTACTTC; cdr3_aa: CASSLEPLGLQETQYF
d_call: NA; v_call: TRBV4-1; cdr3_length: 14; j_call: TRBJ2-1; clone_size: NA; cdr3_nt: TGCGCCAGCAGCCAAGTCGAGAGGGTAAATGAGCAGTTCTTC; cdr3_aa: CASSQVERVNEQFF
d_call: TRBD2; v_call: TRBV28; cdr3_length: 19; j_call: TRBJ2-6; clone_size: few; cdr3_nt: TGTGCCAGCAGTTCCCCCTCGACTAGCGGGAGCTCTGGGGCCAACGTCCTGACTTTC; cdr3_aa: CASSSPSTSGSSGANVLTF
d_call: NA; v_call: TRBV6-6; cdr3_length: 16; j_call: TRBJ2-2; clone_size: once; cdr3_nt: TGTGCCAGCAGTAACCCGAATGCCGGGTCTTCCGGGGAGCTGTTTTTT; cdr3_aa: CASSNPNAGSSGELFF
d_call: TRBD2; v_call: TRBV29-1; cdr3_length: 15; j_call: TRBJ2-1; clone_size: NA; cdr3_nt: TGCAGCGTTGAAGGGGTAGCGGGAGGTCTGGTTGAGCAGTTCTTC; cdr3_aa: CSVEGVAGGLVEQFF
d_call: TRBD2; v_call: TRBV7-9; cdr3_length: 16; j_call: TRBJ2-7; clone_size: NA; cdr3_nt: TGTGCCAGCAGCTTAGAAGCGGGGGCCTCGAGGTACGAGCAGTACTTC; cdr3_aa: CASSLEAGASRYEQYF
d_call: TRBD1; v_call: TRBV24-1; cdr3_length: 18; j_call: TRBJ1-5; clone_size: few; cdr3_nt: TGTGCCACCAGCGACCTTAGGGACAGGGTCGAAGGCAATCAGCCCCAGCATTTT; cdr3_aa: CATSDLRDRVEGNQPQHF
d_call: TRBD1; v_call: TRBV19; cdr3_length: 13; j_call: TRBJ1-1; clone_size: NA; cdr3_nt: TGTGCCAGTAGCCAGGGGGTGAACACTGAAGCTTTCTTT; cdr3_aa: CASSQGVNTEAFF
d_call: NA; v_call: TRBV7-9; cdr3_length: 15; j_call: TRBJ1-6; clone_size: NA; cdr3_nt: TGTGCCAGCAGCTTAGTGGCGGGCAGCTTTTCACCCCTCCACTTT; cdr3_aa: CASSLVAGSFSPLHF
d_call: TRBD2; v_call: TRBV19; cdr3_length: 16; j_call: TRBJ2-1; clone_size: NA; cdr3_nt: TGTGCCAGTAGTATGAAGGGAGGGCCCTCCTACAATGAGCAGTTCTTC; cdr3_aa: CASSMKGGPSYNEQFF
d_call: NA; v_call: TRBV20-1; cdr3_length: 11; j_call: TRBJ2-7; clone_size: NA; cdr3_nt: TGCAGTGCTATCTACAGGGACGAGCAGTACTTC; cdr3_aa: CSAIYRDEQYF
d_call: NA; v_call: TRBV12-3/TRBV12-4; cdr3_length: 13; j_call: TRBJ1-1; clone_size: NA; cdr3_nt: TGTGCCAGCAGCTACACAGGGAACACTGAAGCTTTCTTT; cdr3_aa: CASSYTGNTEAFF
d_call: NA; v_call: TRBV18; cdr3_length: 15; j_call: TRBJ2-3; clone_size: NA; cdr3_nt: TGTGCCAGCTCACCTTCAAAGAGTAGCACAGATACGCAGTATTTT; cdr3_aa: CASSPSKSSTDTQYF
d_call: NA; v_call: TRBV5-1; cdr3_length: 15; j_call: TRBJ2-3; clone_size: NA; cdr3_nt: TGCGCCAGCAGCTTCCGGGACACCTACACAGATACGCAGTATTTT; cdr3_aa: CASSFRDTYTDTQYF
d_call: TRBD2; v_call: TRBV7-8; cdr3_length: 14; j_call: TRBJ2-3; clone_size: NA; cdr3_nt: TGTGCCAGCACCAGACTAGCGGACACAGATACGCAGTATTTT; cdr3_aa: CASTRLADTDTQYF
d_call: TRBD2; v_call: TRBV24-1; cdr3_length: 16; j_call: TRBJ2-3; clone_size: NA; cdr3_nt: TGTGCCACCAGTGATTTAATAGCGGGAGGCACAGATACGCAGTATTTT; cdr3_aa: CATSDLIAGGTDTQYF
d_call: TRBD1; v_call: TRBV4-1; cdr3_length: 15; j_call: TRBJ2-7; clone_size: NA; cdr3_nt: TGCGCCAGCAGCCAAGATTCAGACAGGGGGCCCGAGCAGTACTTC; cdr3_aa: CASSQDSDRGPEQYF
d_call: NA; v_call: TRBV6-6; cdr3_length: 13; j_call: TRBJ1-2; clone_size: NA; cdr3_nt: TGTGCCAGCAGTTATCCCTCCGACTATGGCTACACCTTC; cdr3_aa: CASSYPSDYGYTF
d_call: NA; v_call: TRBV27; cdr3_length: 16; j_call: TRBJ2-2; clone_size: NA; cdr3_nt: TGTGCCAGCAGTTTATCTACAGGGATGCATTGGGGGGAGCTGTTTTTT; cdr3_aa: CASSLSTGMHWGELFF
d_call: TRBD2; v_call: TRBV6-4; cdr3_length: 16; j_call: TRBJ2-1; clone_size: few; cdr3_nt: TGTGCCAGCAGTGAATTAAGCGGGAAAGGGAACAATGAGCAGTTCTTC; cdr3_aa: CASSELSGKGNNEQFF
d_call: NA; v_call: TRBV5-1; cdr3_length: 17; j_call: TRBJ2-3; clone_size: NA; cdr3_nt: TGCGCCAGCAGCTTGGCCTATGACAGCCAGGCTTCGGATACGCAGTATTTT; cdr3_aa: CASSLAYDSQASDTQYF
d_call: NA; v_call: TRBV5-4; cdr3_length: 15; j_call: TRBJ2-2; clone_size: once; cdr3_nt: TGTGCCAGCAGTCTGGTGGCGGCGAACACCGGGGAGCTGTTTTTT; cdr3_aa: CASSLVAANTGELFF
d_call: TRBD1; v_call: TRBV27; cdr3_length: 15; j_call: TRBJ1-2; clone_size: NA; cdr3_nt: TGTGCCAGCAGTCATACCGGGACAGGGTACTATGGCTACACCTTC; cdr3_aa: CASSHTGTGYYGYTF